This T cell receptor beta chain was identified in a study of CXCR3-negative and CXCR3-positive naive CD8 T cells. Notes on the study in general: CXCR3 expression dropped partially after cryopreservation, and most assays relied on fresh PBMCs.

In the case of this clonotype: Its cognate antigen is unknown.

The sorter processed each CD8+ T cell subset in triplicate at some 300,000 cells apiece. Libraries were UMI-labeled 5' RACE TRB cDNA. TCRdb re-analyzed the 5' RACE reads; it lists each CDR3 protein once, without DNA. The specimen's table records 70,000 to 100,000 distinct CDR3 sequences. The CDR3 contains 17 residues. The germline CDR1 and CDR2 sequences are LGHNA and YSLEER. The TCR was taken from a human donor in good health. Some clones in this sample may be carry-over from other donors' samples. V and J are TRBV4-3 and TRBJ2-2; the D call from TCRdb, TRBD2, cannot be confirmed without DNA. The material sequenced was naive CXCR3- CD8+ T cells from blood. Indicated subset: CD45RO-CCR7+CD27+CD95- naive CD8+ T cells lacking CXCR3 (TNR3-). The CDR3 is CASSPRGGRANTGELFF.